What follows is one T cell receptor beta chain and its context. In the study's own analysis: It was from reference gene primer amplification that nucleated cell counts were estimated. Profiled with immunoSEQ multiplex PCR; TCRdb holds only in-frame clones, not every one. D and trimming come from the DNA, and the V and J calls and clone size come from that table. The sample consists of roughly 250,000 clones, around 85% of them appearing once. The CDR3 is made up of 15 amino acids. Germline loops: CDR1 KGHSH, CDR2 LQKENI. The germline V and J ends were trimmed by 0 bases and 2 bases, with 10 bases remaining between them. This entry belongs to a study of blood T cell repertoires in COVID-19. Overall study: Spain, Italy and the United States supplied samples that represented acute and convalescent COVID-19. Sources were T cells, B-cell-depleted T cells, or PBMCs; the material itself was cDNA or gDNA.

Sequenced material: peripheral blood. This sequence was found in a woman between 40 and 50 years old with active or convalescent COVID-19. The V and J genes are TRBV18 and TRBJ2-5; D possibly corresponds to TRBD1 (5 bases). In DNA form, the CDR3 reads TGTGCCAGCTCACCACCTGGAAAGGGGCAAGAGACCCAGTACTTC. Translated, it gives CASSPPGKGQETQYF.